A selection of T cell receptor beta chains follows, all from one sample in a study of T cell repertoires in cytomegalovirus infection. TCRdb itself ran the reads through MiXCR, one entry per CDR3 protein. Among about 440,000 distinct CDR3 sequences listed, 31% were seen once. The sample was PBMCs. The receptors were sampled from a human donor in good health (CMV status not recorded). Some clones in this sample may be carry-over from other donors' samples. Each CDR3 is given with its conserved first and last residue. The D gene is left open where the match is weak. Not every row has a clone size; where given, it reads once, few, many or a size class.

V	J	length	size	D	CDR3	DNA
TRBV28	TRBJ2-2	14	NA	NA	CASSEGGSTGELFF	TGTGCCAGCAGTGAAGGGGGGAGCACCGGGGAGCTGTTTTTT
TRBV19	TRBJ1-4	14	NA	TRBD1	CASSIVTGNEKLFF	TGTGCCAGTAGTATCGTGACAGGGAATGAAAAACTGTTTTTT
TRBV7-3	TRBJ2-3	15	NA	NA	CASSFKGKSTDTQYF	TGTGCCAGCAGCTTTAAGGGAAAGAGCACAGATACGCAGTATTTT
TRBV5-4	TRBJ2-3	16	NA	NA	CASSPLGFGSTDTQYF	TGTGCCAGCAGCCCCTTGGGGTTCGGGAGCACAGATACGCAGTATTTT
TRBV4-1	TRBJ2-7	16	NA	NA	CASIRFKVGLSYEQYF	TGCGCCAGCATCCGTTTCAAAGTTGGTTTATCCTACGAGCAGTACTTC
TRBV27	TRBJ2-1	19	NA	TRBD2	CASSPLGLAGGSSYNEQFF	TGTGCCAGCAGCCCGCTTGGACTAGCGGGGGGGAGCTCCTACAATGAGCAGTTCTTC
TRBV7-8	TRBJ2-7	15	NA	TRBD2	CASSLFVGGAGEQYF	TGTGCCAGCAGCTTATTTGTCGGGGGGGCTGGCGAGCAGTACTTC
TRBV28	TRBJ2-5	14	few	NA	CATETGPPRETQYF	TGTGCCACCGAAACGGGACCCCCCCGGGAGACCCAGTACTTC
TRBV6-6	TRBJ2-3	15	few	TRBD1	CASSYLGQTTDTQYF	TGTGCCAGCAGTTACTTGGGACAGACCACAGATACGCAGTATTTT
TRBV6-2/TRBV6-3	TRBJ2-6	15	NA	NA	CASRPARSGANVLTF	TGTGCCAGCCGTCCAGCCCGCTCTGGGGCCAACGTCCTGACTTTC
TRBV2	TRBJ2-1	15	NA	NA	CASRDGGSSYNEQFF	TGTGCCAGCAGAGACGGGGGTAGCTCCTACAATGAGCAGTTCTTC
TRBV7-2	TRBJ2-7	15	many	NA	CASSRRDWGRYEQYF	TGTGCCAGCAGCCGTCGGGACTGGGGCCGCTACGAGCAGTACTTC
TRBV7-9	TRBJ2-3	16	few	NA	CASSPEVALPTDTQYF	TGTGCCAGCAGCCCGGAGGTGGCTTTACCCACAGATACGCAGTATTTT
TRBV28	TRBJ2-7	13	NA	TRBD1	CAVGGQGRIEQYF	TGTGCCGTCGGCGGACAGGGTCGTATCGAGCAGTACTTC
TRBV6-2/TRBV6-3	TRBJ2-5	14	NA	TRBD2	CASIPGPGGETQYF	TGTGCCAGCATCCCCGGACCGGGGGGGGAGACCCAGTACTTC
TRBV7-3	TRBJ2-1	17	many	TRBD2	CASSLTGTSGGAGEQFF	TGTGCCAGCAGCTTAACGGGCACTAGCGGGGGGGCGGGGGAGCAGTTCTTC
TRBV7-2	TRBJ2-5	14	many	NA	CASSLVPGLETQYF	TGTGCCAGCAGCTTAGTTCCGGGGTTGGAGACCCAGTACTTC
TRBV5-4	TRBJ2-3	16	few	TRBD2	CASSGGSGGASDTQYF	TGTGCCAGCAGTGGCGGTAGCGGGGGGGCTTCAGATACGCAGTATTTT
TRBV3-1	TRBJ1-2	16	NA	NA	CASSQFSRTQNYGYTF	TGTGCCAGCAGCCAATTTTCGCGGACACAGAACTATGGCTACACCTTC
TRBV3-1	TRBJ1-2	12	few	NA	CASSQGAVGYTF	TGTGCCAGCAGCCAGGGGGCGGTTGGCTACACCTTC
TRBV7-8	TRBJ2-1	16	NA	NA	CASSLASRGSYNEQFF	TGTGCCAGCAGCTTAGCTTCGAGGGGGTCCTACAATGAGCAGTTCTTC
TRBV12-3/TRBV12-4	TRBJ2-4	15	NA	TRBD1	CASSLVGQGVNIQYF	TGTGCCAGCAGTTTAGTCGGGCAGGGGGTGAACATTCAGTACTTC
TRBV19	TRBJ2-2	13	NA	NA	CASSMWGTGELFF	TGTGCCAGTAGTATGTGGGGAACCGGGGAGCTGTTTTTT
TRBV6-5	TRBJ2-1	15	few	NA	CASSRTGGPYNEQFF	TGTGCCAGCAGTAGAACCGGTGGCCCTTACAATGAGCAGTTCTTC
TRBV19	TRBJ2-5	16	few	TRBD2	CASMAPGASGGETQYF	TGTGCCAGTATGGCCCCTGGGGCTAGCGGGGGGGAGACCCAGTACTTC
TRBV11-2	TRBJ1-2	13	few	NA	CATLPPGDYGYTF	TGTGCCACCCTACCACCGGGAGACTATGGCTACACCTTC
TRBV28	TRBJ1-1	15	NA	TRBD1	CASRLRTGLNTEAFF	TGTGCCAGCAGGCTTCGGACAGGACTGAACACTGAAGCTTTCTTT
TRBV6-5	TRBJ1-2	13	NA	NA	CASLAGRNYGYTF	TGTGCCAGCCTCGCAGGGCGGAACTATGGCTACACCTTC
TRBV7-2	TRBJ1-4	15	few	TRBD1	CASSLGGTGNEKLFF	TGTGCCAGCAGCTTAGGGGGGACAGGCAATGAAAAACTGTTTTTT
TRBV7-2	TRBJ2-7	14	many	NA	CATFLSEGLGEQYF	TGTGCCACCTTCCTAAGTGAAGGGCTAGGCGAGCAGTACTTC
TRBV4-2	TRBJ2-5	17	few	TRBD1	CASSQSVTDRPLETQYF	TGTGCCAGCAGCCAGTCCGTTACGGACAGGCCCTTAGAGACCCAGTACTTC
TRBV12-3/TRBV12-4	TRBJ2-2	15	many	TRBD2	CASSPAGGPTGELFF	TGTGCCAGCAGTCCCGCGGGGGGGCCCACCGGGGAGCTGTTTTTT
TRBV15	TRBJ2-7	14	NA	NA	CATSRGPTEAEQYF	TGTGCCACCAGCAGAGGACCGACTGAAGCCGAGCAGTACTTC
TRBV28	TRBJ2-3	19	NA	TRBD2	CASSLIGLAGGGGTDTQYF	TGTGCCAGCAGTTTAATAGGGCTAGCGGGGGGAGGTGGCACAGATACGCAGTATTTT
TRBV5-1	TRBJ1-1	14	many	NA	CASSLAPGNTEAFF	TGTGCCAGCAGCTTAGCTCCGGGGAACACTGAAGCTTTCTTT